This T cell receptor (beta chain) originates from a study of blood T cell repertoires in COVID-19. As for the study in general: Samples came from the United States, Italy and Spain, spanning acute and convalescent COVID-19. Sources were T cells, B-cell-depleted T cells, or PBMCs; the material itself was cDNA or gDNA.

The CDR3 is made up of 15 amino acids. The germline V gene encodes CDR1 LNHDA and CDR2 SQIVND (reference sequence). J lost 11 bases, V lost 9 bases, and 16 bases had no gene match. Original analysis: Amplification from reference gene primers served as the basis for estimated nucleated cell counts. Profiled with immunoSEQ multiplex PCR; TCRdb holds only in-frame clones, not every one. Clone size and V and J calls were adopted from that table, with D and trimming inferred from the DNA. The profile shows under 75,000 clones, 65% to 80% of them singletons. The V and J genes are TRBV19 and TRBJ1-6; 7 bases align to TRBD1. The source is a woman in her sixties or seventies with acute or convalescent COVID-19. What was sequenced was peripheral blood. The CDR3 coding sequence is TGTGCCAGCCATCAAGGAAGGGGGCGGGTCGCACCCCTCCACTTT. Translation: CASHQGRGRVAPLHF.